Sequencing of this T cell receptor beta chain was carried out in a study of human T cells and chemical hapten exposure. Study-level background: Mostly female patients had alopecia areata, totalis or universalis.

In the library, unique molecular identifiers were attached to individual cDNA molecules. TCRdb reprocessed the RACE reads via MiXCR and lists one record per CDR3 protein. This sample has about 96,000 distinct CDR3 sequences, with approximately 9.3% found just once. As to this clonotype: Its target is unknown.

Overall study results and limits: There were significantly more large CDR3 similarity clusters among expanded TCRs than among controls.

The germline V gene encodes CDR1 SGHTA and CDR2 FQGNSA. Trimming left V 6 bases short and J 4 bases short, with 6 bases between. This CDR3 spans 12 amino acids. The time point denotes: patch test 2, 6 weeks after DPC sensitization. The treatment: therapeutic diphenylcyclopropenone sensitization with weekly scalp DPC. V is TRBV7-2 and J is TRBJ1-4; no clear D gene. The TCR comes from a woman between 40 and 55 years old with alopecia areata. Some clones in this sample may be carry-over from other donors' samples. Sequenced here: whole blood, sampled in connection with sensitization to the hapten diphenylcyclopropenone (DPC). CDR3 bases: TGTGCCAGCAGACAGAGTAATGAAAAACTGTTTTTT. It encodes CASRQSNEKLFF.